This TCR beta chain was recorded in a study of cytomegalovirus exposure and HLA in healthy donors. Overall study results and limits: A previous analysis found most TCR beta V segments productive roughly 87% or roughly 30% of the time.

On this clone itself: Its antigen is unknown.

Amplification used 60 Vbeta primers and 13 Jbeta primers. Clones were read by immunoSEQ multiplex PCR, and TCRdb kept only the in-frame ones, dropping some. In the table there are roughly 98,000 clones, roughly 77% of which are singletons. V lost 6 bases and J 5 bases, leaving 10 bases between the germline ends. Per germline, CDR1 MNHEY and CDR2 SVGAGI. The CDR3 is 13 residues long. This clonotype was sampled from a middle-aged man in good health and CMV-seronegative. The sample comprised PBMCs. The rearrangement links TRBV6-5 to TRBJ2-2, with D tentatively TRBD1 (5 bases). CDR3 DNA: TGTGCCAGCAGCGTCAGGGCGACCGGGGAGCTGTTTTTT. This encodes CASSVRATGELFF.